One and the same sample provided the 15 T cell receptor beta chains below, sequenced in a study of T-cell memory formation after mild COVID-19. TCRdb reprocessed the 5' RACE reads via MiXCR and lists one record per CDR3 protein. The table lists roughly 150,000 distinct CDR3 sequences, approximately 25% of them singletons. The sequenced sample consisted of PBMCs or a T cell subset sorted from them (not recorded which). The receptors stem from an adult woman who had mild COVID-19 (a few samples of this study predate the infection). Cell type and time point are not known.

This clonotype has more than one count but fewer than ten. V usage is TRBV20-1 and J usage is TRBJ2-7, with TRBD2 identical over 7 bases. CDR1 is DFQATT, CDR2 SNEGSKA, per germline (reference sequence). J was trimmed by 4 bases and V by 6 bases; bases with no gene match: 9. The CDR3 is 13 amino acids. The chain's CDR3 is CSARGRERYEQYF. CDR3 nucleotides: TGCAGTGCCCGAGGGAGGGAGCGATACGAGCAGTACTTC.

This chain uses TRBV27 with TRBJ2-7; D uncertain. From germline, CDR1 is MNHEY and CDR2 SMNVEV (reference sequence). The CDR3 totals 11 residues. V was shortened by 1 base and J by 6 bases, with 4 bases between the two germline ends. The CDR3, as DNA: TGTGCCAGCAGTTTATACCCCGAGCAGTACTTC. It is translated as CASSLYPEQYF.

This clonotype showed up just a few times. J is TRBJ2-1 and V is TRBV9, with TRBD2 matching over 10 bases. The CDR3 has 22 residues. J was trimmed by 4 bases and V by 0 bases; bases with no gene match: 22. The germline gives CDR1 SGDLS, CDR2 YYNGEE. The CDR3 nucleotides are TGTGCCAGCAGCGTAGTAGGGGGGAGGGACTTACAAACTAGCGGGGCTTACAATGAGCAGTTCTTC. This encodes CASSVVGGRDLQTSGAYNEQFF.

The chain links TRBV24-1 to TRBJ1-2, with TRBD1 matching 10 bases. The CDR3 is 16 residues long. Trimming removed 4 bases from V and 4 bases from J; junction bases left unmatched: 8. Germline V lookup: CDR1 KGHDR, CDR2 SFDVKD. This CDR3 is CATSETGTGVGYGYTF. In DNA, the CDR3 is TGTGCCACCAGTGAGACCGGGACAGGGGTCGGCTATGGCTACACCTTC.

The rearrangement uses TRBV9 and TRBJ2-5; unclear D gene. The germline V gene encodes CDR1 SGDLS and CDR2 YYNGEE. Trimming left V 2 bases short and J 2 bases short, with 13 bases between. This CDR3 region has 15 residues. CDR3 sequence (DNA): TGTGCCAGCAGCGTTAATGGAAGATCACAAGAGACCCAGTACTTC. Protein product: CASSVNGRSQETQYF.

This clonotype was seen more than once but under ten times. The chain joins TRBV7-9 to TRBJ2-7, with D hard to call. The CDR3 spans 13 residues. V lost 4 bases and J 3 bases, leaving 10 bases between the germline ends. Germline lookup yields CDR1 SEHNR and CDR2 FQNEAQ (reference sequence). This CDR3 is CASSSLPNYEQYF. The CDR3 bases are TGTGCCAGCAGCTCTCTTCCGAACTACGAGCAGTACTTC.

Only a few counts were recorded for this clonotype. The genes are TRBV25-1 and TRBJ2-5, with a weak D call TRBD2 (6 bases). The CDR3 is 19 amino acids. Trimming took 3 bases from V and 3 from J, leaving 26 bases between them. CDR1 is MGHDK, CDR2 SYGVNS, per germline. The CDR3 protein is CASSDPGGAGGSAKETQYF. DNA of the CDR3: TGTGCCAGCAGTGACCCCGGGGGAGCCGGGGGAAGTGCAAAAGAGACCCAGTACTTC.

This clonotype came up a few times. The chain links TRBV7-9 to TRBJ1-1; perhaps TRBD1 as D (6 bases). The CDR3 extends over 13 amino acids. V dropped 4 bases and J dropped 7 bases, with 13 bases sitting between them. Germline CDR1 SEHNR, CDR2 FQNEAQ (reference sequence). In nucleotides, the CDR3 is TGTGCCAGCAGCTCTATTTTGGACAGTGAAGCTTTCTTT. Its protein is CASSSILDSEAFF.

The chain links TRBV6-2 or TRBV6-3 to TRBJ2-7, with 8 nucleotides matching TRBD2. This CDR3 spans 15 amino acids. From germline, CDR1 is MNHEY and CDR2 SVGEGT. The V segment lost 5 bases and the J segment 5 bases; nucleotides outside the gene matches: 11. This CDR3 is CASSERGRPLDEQYF. The CDR3 DNA follows: TGTGCCAGCAGTGAGCGCGGGAGGCCCCTGGACGAGCAGTACTTC.

The chain has TRBV7-9 and TRBJ1-2; D unresolved. The CDR3 contains 14 residues. Trimming removed 5 bases from V and 6 bases from J, with 16 bases in between. Germline loops: CDR1 SEHNR, CDR2 FQNEAQ (reference sequence). The CDR3 DNA reads as TGTGCCAGCAGCCCACCCCGGGGTAGGGATGGCTACACCTTC. This codes for CASSPPRGRDGYTF. Variable domain in full (rest from reference TRBV7-9 and TRBJ1-2): DTGVSQNPRHKITKRGQNVTFRCDPISEHNRLYWYRQTLGQGPEFLTYFQNEAQLEKSRLLSDRFSAERPKGSFSTLEIQRTEQGDSAMYLCASSPPRGRDGYTFGSGTRLTVV.

V gene TRBV9 combines with J gene TRBJ1-3, with D maybe TRBD1 (5 bases). CDR3 length equals 15 residues. CDR1 SGDLS and CDR2 YYNGEE come from the germline V gene. The V gene lost 2 bases and the J gene lost 3 bases, with 12 bases spanning the gap. As DNA, the CDR3 is TGTGCCAGCAGCGTCTCCGGGACCCATGGAAACACCATATATTTT. The encoded protein is CASSVSGTHGNTIYF.

This clonotype was detected only a few times. This chain links TRBV20-1 with TRBJ2-7; TRBD2 might be the D (6 bases). Germline CDR1 DFQATT, CDR2 SNEGSKA (reference sequence). The CDR3 is 14 amino acids. The germline V and J ends were trimmed by 0 bases and 3 bases, with 12 bases remaining between them. This chain's CDR3 is CSARDPVGGYEQYF. The CDR3 nucleotides are TGCAGTGCTAGAGATCCCGTGGGGGGCTACGAGCAGTACTTC.

This clonotype has just one count. The chain uses TRBV29-1 and TRBJ2-7; no reliable D call. The CDR3 runs to 12 residues. Per the germline V gene, CDR1 is SQVTM and CDR2 is ANQGSEA. With 1 base removed from V and 4 bases from J, the gap between germline ends came to 8 bases. This CDR3 reads CSVEASRYEQYF. CDR3 bases: TGCAGCGTTGAAGCCTCCAGGTACGAGCAGTACTTC.

This clonotype was counted a few times. The chain recombines TRBV3-1 with TRBJ2-1; the match to TRBD2 covers 11 bases. The V gene's germline CDR1 is LGHDT and CDR2 YNNKEL (reference sequence). V shed 4 bases and J 2 bases; nucleotides not matched to a gene: 10. The CDR3 is 18 amino acids. The CDR3 loop is CASSPRTLLAGAYNEQFF. CDR3 coding DNA: TGTGCCAGCAGCCCCCGCACATTACTAGCGGGAGCCTACAATGAGCAGTTCTTC.

This clonotype was counted between two and nine times. The chain couples TRBV12-3 or TRBV12-4 to TRBJ2-3; 7 bases line up with TRBD2. The V segment lost 5 bases and the J segment 1 base; nucleotides outside the gene matches: 3. The CDR3 length is 14 residues. CDR3 region: CASSAGRGTDTQYF. In DNA form, the CDR3 reads TGTGCCAGCAGTGCAGGGAGGGGCACAGATACGCAGTATTTT.